This T cell receptor beta chain was sequenced in a study of human T cells and chemical hapten exposure. Study-wide context: There were per-sample TCR yield variations, arising mainly from small pooled library volume differences. Study-level points and caveats: Clustering by CDR3 similarity yielded significantly more large clusters from expanded TCRs than controls. DPC sensitization left the count of TCRs above 1 in 1000 unchanged.

The time point was: pre-sensitization, week 0. Sample treatment: therapeutic diphenylcyclopropenone sensitization with weekly scalp DPC. TCRdb analysed the RACE reads with MiXCR anew, one entry per CDR3 protein. The repertoire consists of roughly 80,000 distinct CDR3 sequences, with around 15% occurring once and the leading ten covering approximately 4.6%. This clonotype has just a few counts. Its target is not known. Sample: whole blood, taken in connection with sensitization to the hapten diphenylcyclopropenone (DPC). The clonotype was recovered from a woman between 45 and 60 years old with alopecia areata. Some clones in this sample may be carry-over from other donors' samples.

DNA for the CDR3: TGTGCCAGCAGCCCCGGGTCCTTATCTAACTATGGCTACACCTTC. It translates to CASSPGSLSNYGYTF. V usage is TRBV6-5 and J usage is TRBJ1-2; no definite D call. The CDR3 is 15 amino acids. Trimming left V 6 bases short and J 0 bases short, with 14 bases between. Germline V gene lookup returns CDR1 MNHEY and CDR2 SVGAGI.